One and the same sample provided the 27 T cell receptor beta chains below, sequenced in a study of blood T cell repertoires in COVID-19. TCRdb's copy holds only in-frame clones and misses some; the assay was immunoSEQ multiplex PCR. The repertoire holds some 110,000 clones, approximately 80% seen once, with approximately 0.76% in the top ten. Sequencing was done on a sample of peripheral blood. Receptors originate from an older woman with acute or convalescent COVID-19.

The chain links TRBV10-1 to TRBJ1-5; weak D call: TRBD1 (6 bases). V was trimmed by 8 bases and J by 0 bases, leaving 23 bases between them. Looked up from germline, CDR1 is WNHNN and CDR2 is SYGVQD (reference sequence). The CDR3 is 18 amino acids. CDR3 in DNA: TGCGCCAGCGGACCTGAGGGGGATTACCGATTTAGCAATCAGCCCCAGCATTTT. Amino acids: CASGPEGDYRFSNQPQHF.

The rearrangement uses TRBV6-5 and TRBJ2-1, with 7 bases lining up with TRBD1. V was clipped by 6 bases and J by 7 bases; unmatched bases: 6. The CDR3 covers 13 residues. Germline CDR1 is MNHEY and CDR2 is SVGAGI. Written as DNA, the CDR3 is TGTGCCAGCAGGGCCCCAGGGGGAAATGAGCAGTTCTTC. Protein product: CASRAPGGNEQFF.

V gene TRBV28 combines with J gene TRBJ1-3; maybe TRBD1 (5 bases). CDR3 length: 17 residues. V lost 11 bases, J lost 2 bases, and 25 bases lay in between. Germline V gene data show CDR1 as MDHEN and CDR2 as SYDVKM. The CDR3 is CAAGPGLIVRAGNTIYF. In DNA, the CDR3 is TGTGCCGCGGGCCCGGGACTCATAGTGAGAGCTGGAAACACCATATATTTT.

The rearrangement joins TRBV10-1 to TRBJ1-2; 7 bases map to TRBD1. CDR1 WNHNN and CDR2 SYGVQD come from the germline V gene (reference sequence). This CDR3 is 13 amino acids long. J was trimmed by 7 bases and V by 0 bases; bases with no gene match: 2. In DNA form, the CDR3 reads TGCGCCAGCAGTGAGTCGCGGACAGGTGGCTACACCTTC. Translating gives CASSESRTGGYTF.

The chain couples TRBV11-2 to TRBJ2-2; D might be TRBD2 (5 bases). The germline V gene encodes CDR1 SGHAT and CDR2 FQNNGV. V lost 0 bases and J lost 1, with 12 bases in between. CDR3 length equals 17 residues. The CDR3, as DNA: TGTGCCAGCAGCTTAGAGGTTACGGGATTGAACACCGGGGAGCTGTTTTTT. Protein product: CASSLEVTGLNTGELFF.

In this sample, this clone turned up once. The chain recombines TRBV25-1 with TRBJ2-7; the D gene is possibly TRBD2 (6 bases). V was shortened by 7 bases and J by 3 bases, with 10 bases between the two germline ends. The CDR3 consists of 12 residues. CDR1 and CDR2 from the germline V gene are MGHDK and SYGVNS. CDR3 coding DNA: TGTGCCAGCACCCCCGGGGGCTACGAGCAGTACTTC. The encoded protein is CASTPGGYEQYF.

The chain is built from TRBV7-3 and TRBJ2-3, with D maybe TRBD1 (6 bases). The length of the CDR3 is 14 residues. Per germline, CDR1 SGHTA and CDR2 FQGTGA. V lost 5 bases and J 0 bases, leaving 9 bases between the germline ends. The CDR3, as DNA: TGTGCCAGCAGCGTCCAGGGGAGCACAGATACGCAGTATTTT. Residues: CASSVQGSTDTQYF.

The chain couples TRBV5-1 to TRBJ1-1, with D perhaps TRBD1 (5 bases). V lost 4 bases to trimming and J lost 0 bases, with 13 bases between them. CDR3 length: 15 amino acids. Germline lookup yields CDR1 SGHRS and CDR2 YFSETQ. This chain's CDR3 is CASSDPTALNTEAFF. The CDR3 DNA sequence: TGCGCCAGCAGCGATCCGACAGCCCTGAACACTGAAGCTTTCTTT. The whole variable domain, remainder taken from reference TRBV5-1 and TRBJ1-1, is KAGVTQTPRYLIKTRGQQVTLSCSPISGHRSVSWYQQTPGQGLQFLFEYFSETQRNKGNFPGRFSGRQFSNSRSEMNVSTLELGDSALYLCASSDPTALNTEAFFGQGTRLTVV.

The sample holds a few counts of this clone. The chain uses TRBV6-5 and TRBJ1-5, with 8 bases matching TRBD1. The CDR3 sequence is 15 residues long. Germline values: CDR1 MNHEY, CDR2 SVGAGI. V shed 6 bases, J shed 2 bases, and the junction held 6 bases outside the gene matches. The CDR3 sequence: CASSQTGAGNQPQHF. Here the CDR3 DNA reads TGTGCCAGCAGCCAGACAGGGGCGGGCAATCAGCCCCAGCATTTT.

This chain joins TRBV5-1 and TRBJ2-1; 8 bases are a match to TRBD2. CDR1 and CDR2 (germline): SGHRS, YFSETQ. The CDR3 is 18 amino acids. V lost 4 bases and J lost 4; bases outside the gene matches: 16. The CDR3 DNA sequence: TGCGCCAGCAGCGCCGGACTAGCCAGGGGTAGTCGGTACAATGAGCAGTTCTTC. Its protein product is CASSAGLARGSRYNEQFF.

The chain links TRBV7-2 to TRBJ2-3; TRBD2 might be the D (5 bases). Germline assignment: CDR1 SGHTA and CDR2 FQGNSA. The CDR3 has 15 amino acids. V gave up 1 base and J gave up 11 bases, with 19 bases separating them. CDR3 nucleotide sequence: TGTGCCAGCAGCTTAGATAGGAGGACTCTTGGGGAGCAGTATTTT. This sequence encodes CASSLDRRTLGEQYF.

This clone showed up just a few times. This chain uses TRBV6-1 with TRBJ2-5; 7 bases are a match to TRBD1. The CDR3 is 14 amino acids. Germline assignment: CDR1 MNHNS and CDR2 SASEGT. The J segment lost 2 bases and the V segment lost 3 bases, leaving 3 bases of the junction unmatched. Here the CDR3 DNA reads TGTGCCAGCAGTGATAGGACAGGACAAGAGACCCAGTACTTC. Its protein is CASSDRTGQETQYF.

In this sample, this clone turned up once. The chain links TRBV6-5 to TRBJ1-4; TRBD1 might be the D (5 bases). Trimming cost V 5 bases and J 4 bases, with 14 bases left between them. The CDR3 has 15 residues. Germline assignment: CDR1 MNHEY and CDR2 SVGAGI. Written as DNA, the CDR3 is TGTGCCAGCAGTCCTACCCAGGGAAATAATGAAAAACTGTTTTTT. This translates into CASSPTQGNNEKLFF.

The V gene is TRBV7-2, the J gene TRBJ2-7; 7 bases agree with TRBD1. CDR1 is SGHTA, CDR2 FQGNSA, per germline. The V gene end was trimmed by 6 bases and the J gene end by 6 bases; junction bases not matched to a gene: 8. The CDR3 runs 13 residues. Here the CDR3 reads CASSRDSIAEQYF. DNA for the CDR3: TGTGCCAGCAGTCGGGACAGTATAGCCGAGCAGTACTTC.

The chain employs TRBV9 and TRBJ1-3, with a weak D call TRBD1 (6 bases). Trimming took 5 bases from V and 0 from J, leaving 18 bases between them. The germline V gene has CDR1 SGDLS and CDR2 YYNGEE. This CDR3 is 17 amino acids long. CDR3: CASSGGSLGHSGNTIYF. The CDR3 region has the DNA TGTGCCAGCAGTGGGGGCTCTCTTGGGCACTCTGGAAACACCATATATTTT.

As DNA, the CDR3 is TGTGCCAGCAGCCAAGAACGGTCAACTAATGAAAAACTGTTTTTT. Its translation is CASSQERSTNEKLFF. The chain carries TRBV4-2 and TRBJ1-4; no firm D call. CDR3 size: 15 residues. V lost 0 bases and J lost 0, with 5 bases in between. Looked up from germline, CDR1 is LGHNA and CDR2 is YNFKEQ.

The chain joins TRBV6-6 to TRBJ2-7; a weak D match, TRBD1 (5 bases). The germline V gene encodes CDR1 MNHNY and CDR2 SVGAGI (reference sequence). The CDR3 sequence is 14 residues long. With 7 bases removed from V and 0 bases from J, the gap between germline ends came to 13 bases. CDR3 sequence (DNA): TGTGCCAGCACCCCTCGACAGCTCTCCTACGAGCAGTACTTC. As protein: CASTPRQLSYEQYF.

The chain links TRBV2 to TRBJ1-1; the match to TRBD1 covers 8 bases. CDR1 is SNHLY, CDR2 FYNNEI, per germline. This CDR3 region has 12 residues. Trimming removed 10 bases from V and 4 bases from J; junction bases left unmatched: 5. The CDR3 DNA is TGTGCCATCAGGACAGGGAGCACTGAAGCTTTCTTT. Its translation is CAIRTGSTEAFF.

The chain couples TRBV9 to TRBJ1-5, with D perhaps matching TRBD1 (6 bases). With 0 bases removed from V and 7 bases from J, the gap between germline ends came to 17 bases. The CDR3 length is 16 residues. Per germline, CDR1 SGDLS and CDR2 YYNGEE. CDR3 bases: TGTGCCAGCAGCGTAGGGGGGCCGATCGAGAAGCAGCCCCAGCATTTT. It specifies CASSVGGPIEKQPQHF.

The chain joins TRBV4-1 to TRBJ2-7; the match to TRBD1 covers 10 bases. This CDR3 contains 15 residues. Germline values: CDR1 MGHRA, CDR2 YSYEKL. V lost 3 bases to trimming and J lost 2 bases; unmatched junction nucleotides: 4. CDR3 bases: TGCGCCAGCAGCCAGGGGACAGGGGATACCTACGAGCAGTACTTC. It specifies CASSQGTGDTYEQYF.

This clone has just a few counts. The chain has TRBV19 and TRBJ2-7, with 9 bases aligning to TRBD1. Germline loops: CDR1 LNHDA, CDR2 SQIVND (reference sequence). V lost 5 bases to trimming and J lost 3 bases; unmatched junction nucleotides: 5. The CDR3 is made up of 14 amino acids. The CDR3 bases are TGTGCCAGTAGTGTTGACAGGGGGAGCTACGAGCAGTACTTC. Its translation: CASSVDRGSYEQYF.

Only one count was recorded for this clone. The chain couples TRBV5-1 to TRBJ2-3; D is ambiguous. CDR1 is SGHRS, CDR2 YFSETQ, per germline. CDR3 length equals 16 residues. The ends were cut back, 0 bases at V and 2 bases at J, with 13 bases in the middle. The CDR3 is CASSLGKLFNTDTQYF. The CDR3 nucleotides are TGCGCCAGCAGCTTGGGAAAGCTCTTTAACACAGATACGCAGTATTTT.

V usage is TRBV9 and J usage is TRBJ2-3; 14 nucleotides align to TRBD2. Per germline, CDR1 SGDLS and CDR2 YYNGEE. The CDR3 is made up of 17 amino acids. With V trimmed by 2 bases and J by 0 bases, 2 bases remained unmatched. As DNA, the CDR3 is TGTGCCAGCAGCGTGACTAGCGGGGGGGCTAGCACAGATACGCAGTATTTT. Translating it yields CASSVTSGGASTDTQYF. Together with reference TRBV9 and TRBJ2-3, the CDR3 gives the full variable domain: DSGVTQTPKHLITATGQRVTLRCSPRSGDLSVYWYQQSLDQGLQFLIQYYNGEERAKGNILERFSAQQFPDLHSELNLSSLELGDSALYFCASSVTSGGASTDTQYFGPGTRLTVL.

In DNA, the CDR3 is TGTGCCAGCAGTCCGCTTGCCACAGGGGTAGCCTACAATGAGCAGTTCTTC. This encodes CASSPLATGVAYNEQFF. This sequence joins TRBV6-6 and TRBJ2-1; TRBD1 agrees at 7 bases. Germline lookup yields CDR1 MNHNY and CDR2 SVGAGI (reference sequence). The CDR3 totals 17 residues. With 5 bases clipped from V and 2 bases from J, the junction kept 12 bases outside the gene matches.

The V and J genes are TRBV5-1 and TRBJ1-3; 9 bases fit TRBD1. The germline V gene has CDR1 SGHRS and CDR2 YFSETQ. The CDR3 is 18 residues long. With 3 bases clipped from V and 3 bases from J, the junction kept 13 bases outside the gene matches. As DNA, the CDR3 is TGCGCCAGCAGCTCGACCTCGGGACAGGGAAGCTTTGGAAACACCATATATTTT. Its translation: CASSSTSGQGSFGNTIYF.

To note about this clone: Distinct nucleotide sequences in the sample also encode this CDR3. V is TRBV5-6 and J is TRBJ2-5, with 9 positions matching TRBD2. CDR1 is SGHDT, CDR2 YYEEEE, per germline. V dropped 2 bases and J dropped 4; count of bases not matched to a gene: 0. This CDR3 has 13 amino acids. The CDR3 reads CASSLAGGETQYF. The DNA for the CDR3 is TGTGCCAGCAGCTTAGCGGGAGGAGAGACCCAGTACTTC. Variable domain in full (rest from reference TRBV5-6 and TRBJ2-5): DAGVTQSPTHLIKTRGQQVTLRCSPKSGHDTVSWYQQALGQGPQFIFQYYEEEERQRGNFPDRFSGHQFPNYSSELNVNALLLGDSALYLCASSLAGGETQYFGPGTRLLVL.

The V and J genes are TRBV6-5 and TRBJ1-5; tentatively, D is TRBD1 (6 bases). This CDR3 region has 13 residues. The germline V and J ends were trimmed by 7 bases and 2 bases, with 9 bases remaining between them. In germline, CDR1 is MNHEY, CDR2 SVGAGI. The CDR3, as DNA: TGTGCCAGCACCAGGGGAGGCAATCAGCCCCAGCATTTT. Amino acids: CASTRGGNQPQHF.